What follows describes a single TCR beta chain. As yet, its antigen is unknown. The CDR3 covers 17 residues. From germline, CDR1 is SGHVS and CDR2 FQNEAQ. The germline V and J ends were trimmed by 3 bases and 3 bases, with 18 bases remaining between them. TCRdb reprocessed the RT-PCR reads via MiXCR and lists one record per CDR3 protein. The sample lists about 520,000 distinct CDR3 sequences, over 25% occurring once. The sample is drawn from a study of response to subunit inactivated influenza vaccine. Study-wide points: Authors proposed each seasonal influenza vaccination draws in few new T cells.

The chain joins TRBV7-8 to TRBJ2-1, with D tentatively TRBD2 (6 bases). The origin of this receptor is a middle-aged man who received an inactivated influenza vaccine. Sample: CD4+ T cells sorted from PBMCs, taken more than 4 days after vaccination. The CDR3 loop reads CASSFRFRDWNYNEQFF. For the CDR3, the DNA is TGTGCCAGCAGCTTCCGTTTTAGGGACTGGAACTACAATGAGCAGTTCTTC.